These 23 T cell receptor beta chains originate from one sample sequenced in a study of CD8+CD57+ T cells in acquired aplastic anemia. TCR beta VDJ and CDR3 profiles were obtained from a genomic DNA template. TCRdb ran MiXCR on the reads and lists one entry per CDR3 protein. Counted here are some 160,000 distinct CDR3 sequences, roughly 48% occurring once; the ten biggest clones make up about 31%. All sequencing subjects had displayed CD8+CD57+ cell expansion on flow cytometry. The sequenced sample consisted of sorted CD4+, CD8+, or CD8+CD57+ T cells (not recorded which) from PBMCs. These receptors all stem from a human donor with aplastic anemia.

This chain links TRBV3-1 with TRBJ2-1; a weak D match, TRBD1 (6 bases). This CDR3 is built from 15 residues. The V gene's germline CDR1 is LGHDT and CDR2 YNNKEL (reference sequence). The V gene lost 0 bases and the J gene lost 7 bases, with 13 bases spanning the gap. CDR3: CASSQDSGQGNEQFF. CDR3 DNA sequence: TGTGCCAGCAGCCAAGATTCCGGCCAGGGGAATGAGCAGTTCTTC.

Regarding this clonotype: Its ends do not fully match the called genes, so a read error is possible. The chain has TRBV24-1 and TRBJ1-4; a possible D gene is TRBD1 (5 bases). This CDR3 comprises 17 residues. Germline CDR1 and CDR2: KGHDR and SFDVKD. The DNA of the CDR3 is TGTGCCACGAGTGGAAGCTCGGGGGTAACGGGTAATGAAAAACTGTTTTTT. It codes for CATSGSSGVTGNEKLFF.

The J gene is TRBJ1-2, the V gene TRBV19; D remains unclear. The CDR3 extends over 15 amino acids. The V end lost 5 bases, the J end lost 0 bases, and 13 bases lay between the germline ends. Per germline, CDR1 LNHDA and CDR2 SQIVND (reference sequence). The CDR3 region is CASSVSSEANYGYTF. CDR3 DNA sequence: TGTGCCAGTAGTGTCAGTTCGGAAGCTAACTATGGCTACACCTTC.

The chain has TRBV2 and TRBJ1-3; D unclear. This CDR3 has 15 residues. The ends were cut back, 3 bases at V and 6 bases at J, with 15 bases in the middle. Germline-derived CDR1 and CDR2 are SNHLY and FYNNEI. DNA for the CDR3: TGTGCCAGCAGTGATGGGAGCGTTTTGCCAAACACCATATATTTT. It codes for CASSDGSVLPNTIYF.

The DNA of the CDR3 is TGTGCCACCAGCAAAAGACAGGTAGACACTGAAGCTTTCTTT. Translated: CATSKRQVDTEAFF. The V gene is TRBV15, the J gene TRBJ1-1, with a possible D match to TRBD1 (6 bases). This CDR3 spans 14 amino acids. Germline-derived CDR1 and CDR2 are LNHNV and YYDKDF (reference sequence). Trimming pared 4 bases from V and 3 bases from J, leaving 12 bases between.

V usage is TRBV5-6 and J usage is TRBJ2-7, with 7 positions matching TRBD2. CDR3 length: 14 amino acids. After removal of 3 bases from V and 6 bases from J, the junction contained 9 bases not matched to a gene. The germline V gene has CDR1 SGHDT and CDR2 YYEEEE. CDR3 sequence reads: CASSSPGGVGEQYF. In DNA form, the CDR3 reads TGTGCCAGCAGCTCCCCGGGAGGAGTGGGCGAGCAGTACTTC.

Many counts were recorded for this clonotype. The V call is TRBV9, the J call TRBJ1-1; no definite D call. V was clipped by 4 bases and J by 5 bases, with 18 bases between them. The CDR3 extends over 15 amino acids. Germline-derived CDR1 and CDR2 are SGDLS and YYNGEE. CDR3 bases: TGTGCCAGCAGCCCCGAGACCGATATTTGGACTGAAGCTTTCTTT. Translating gives CASSPETDIWTEAFF.

The chain carries TRBV20-1 and TRBJ2-5, with 13 bases identical to TRBD2. V shed 5 bases, J shed 5 bases, and the junction held 2 bases outside the gene matches. Germline assignment: CDR1 DFQATT and CDR2 SNEGSKA (reference sequence). The CDR3 is 13 residues long. The CDR3 sequence is CSAGTSGVETQYF. CDR3 nucleotide sequence: TGCAGTGCTGGGACTAGCGGGGTGGAGACCCAGTACTTC.

This clonotype was detected ten times or more. The chain links TRBV6-5 to TRBJ1-5; D remains ambiguous. The V end lost 2 bases, the J end lost 2 bases, and 13 bases lay between the germline ends. The V gene's germline CDR1 is MNHEY and CDR2 SVGAGI. CDR3 length: 16 amino acids. This chain's CDR3 is CASSYLPAGGNQPQHF. The DNA for the CDR3 is TGTGCCAGCAGTTACCTCCCCGCCGGGGGCAATCAGCCCCAGCATTTT.

J is TRBJ1-1 and V is TRBV7-3; D not certain. The CDR3 loop spans 12 amino acids. V lost 4 bases and J 7 bases, leaving 10 bases between the germline ends. CDR1 and CDR2 (germline): SGHTA, FQGTGA. CDR3 nucleotide sequence: TGTGCCAGCAGCTCAACGGGGTTTGAAGCTTTCTTT. Amino acid sequence: CASSSTGFEAFF.

This clonotype has at least ten counts. The chain recombines TRBV24-1 with TRBJ2-3, with TRBD2 identical over 7 bases. The CDR3 is made up of 15 amino acids. CDR1 is KGHDR and CDR2 is SFDVKD in the germline V gene. With V trimmed by 6 bases and J by 6 bases, 11 bases remained unmatched. Written as DNA, the CDR3 is TGTGCCACCAGTTCCCCGGGAGGATCGGGGGATACGCAGTATTTT. Amino acid sequence: CATSSPGGSGDTQYF.

There are a few counts of this clonotype. The rearrangement uses TRBV20-1 and TRBJ2-1; 10 bases match TRBD1. The CDR3 covers 14 residues. After removal of 5 bases from V and 3 bases from J, the junction contained 4 bases not matched to a gene. Looked up from germline, CDR1 is DFQATT and CDR2 is SNEGSKA (reference sequence). The CDR3: CSALGQGGYNEQFF. The CDR3 region has the DNA TGCAGTGCTCTAGGACAGGGGGGCTACAATGAGCAGTTCTTC.

This clonotype came up many times. The J gene is TRBJ2-3, the V gene TRBV7-2, with 7 bases fitting TRBD1. This CDR3 has 14 residues. V trimming: 4 bases; J trimming: 2 bases; junction bases outside the gene matches: 3. CDR1 is SGHTA, CDR2 FQGNSA, per germline. DNA for the CDR3: TGTGCCAGCAGCTCCGGACAGGACACAGATACGCAGTATTTT. This translates into CASSSGQDTDTQYF.

The rearrangement links TRBV20-1 to TRBJ2-7; no clear D gene. CDR1 and CDR2 from the germline V gene are DFQATT and SNEGSKA (reference sequence). V dropped 5 bases and J dropped 0 bases, with 11 bases sitting between them. The length of the CDR3 is 13 residues. The CDR3 bases are TGCAGTGCTCCGTTAGACAACTCCTACGAGCAGTACTTC. It translates to CSAPLDNSYEQYF.

This clonotype showed up just a few times. This chain uses TRBV7-2 with TRBJ2-3; D might be TRBD2 (6 bases). The CDR3 is made up of 12 amino acids. CDR1 SGHTA and CDR2 FQGNSA come from the germline V gene. V lost 5 bases and J 8 bases, leaving 11 bases between the germline ends. The CDR3 sequence is CASSPPGGTQYF. The CDR3 nucleotides are TGTGCCAGCAGCCCCCCCGGGGGTACGCAGTATTTT.

This clonotype was picked up a small number of times. The chain has TRBV20-1 and TRBJ2-3, with 8 bases lining up with TRBD2. Germline-derived CDR1 and CDR2 are DFQATT and SNEGSKA (reference sequence). This CDR3 spans 13 amino acids. V lost 5 bases, J lost 5 bases, and 6 bases stayed unmatched. For the CDR3, the DNA is TGCAGTGCTCCCTCCGGGACTAGAGATACGCAGTATTTT. Translation: CSAPSGTRDTQYF.

There are a few counts of this clonotype. The chain employs TRBV20-1 and TRBJ2-7; D possibly corresponds to TRBD2 (7 bases). Germline CDR1 reads DFQATT; CDR2 reads SNEGSKA (reference sequence). V dropped 3 bases and J dropped 7 bases, with 16 bases sitting between them. The CDR3 runs 13 residues. CDR3 amino acids: CSASGGGGKEQYF. The CDR3, as DNA: TGCAGTGCTAGCGGGGGCGGGGGCAAGGAGCAGTACTTC.

Only a few counts were recorded for this clonotype. The chain is built from TRBV11-1 and TRBJ2-1; D not resolved. The CDR3 has 19 residues. Germline CDR1 reads SGHAT; CDR2 reads FQDESV (reference sequence). V was trimmed by 1 base and J by 0 bases, leaving 19 bases between them. CDR3: CASSLVLRWVQTSYNEQFF. The CDR3 DNA reads TGTGCCAGCAGCTTAGTGCTTAGGTGGGTACAGACCTCCTACAATGAGCAGTTCTTC.

This clonotype occurred many times. This rearrangement joins TRBV4-3 to TRBJ1-2; 7 bases map to TRBD1. Germline loops: CDR1 LGHNA, CDR2 YSLEER. The CDR3 spans 15 residues. Trimming removed 0 bases from V and 4 bases from J; junction bases left unmatched: 5. CDR3 coding DNA: TGCGCCAGCAGCCAAGATACAGGGGCGGCCTATGGCTACACCTTC. It codes for CASSQDTGAAYGYTF.

Concerning this clonotype itself: The conserved final phenylalanine or tryptophan is absent from the CDR3, which likely points to a read error. The rearrangement joins TRBV20-1 to TRBJ2-7; tentative D call: TRBD2 (5 bases). Per germline, CDR1 DFQATT and CDR2 SNEGSKA (reference sequence). The V end was cut by 3 bases, the J end by 2 bases, with 11 bases between. The CDR3 is 13 residues long. The CDR3 loop is CSARNRGTYEQYL. The CDR3 DNA follows: TGCAGTGCTAGGAATCGAGGGACCTACGAGCAGTACCTC.

The chain is built from TRBV5-1 and TRBJ2-7; the D gene could be TRBD1 or TRBD2 (6 bases each). Per the germline V gene, CDR1 is SGHRS and CDR2 is YFSETQ. The germline V and J ends were trimmed by 7 bases and 1 base, with 21 bases remaining between them. The CDR3 length is 16 residues. CDR3 DNA sequence: TGCGCCAGCGCCCCAACAGGGAGGTTGAATTCCTACGAGCAGTACTTC. It translates to CASAPTGRLNSYEQYF.

This clonotype was picked up many times. The V call is TRBV2, the J call TRBJ1-5; D gene unclear. Trimming left V 2 bases short and J 4 bases short, with 15 bases between. Germline-derived CDR1 and CDR2 are SNHLY and FYNNEI. The CDR3 is made up of 16 amino acids. CDR3 in DNA: TGTGCCAGCAGTGAAATGACCTCCCGAATGAATCAGCCCCAGCATTTT. It codes for CASSEMTSRMNQPQHF.

The chain employs TRBV9 and TRBJ2-1; no reliable D call. This CDR3 comprises 15 residues. V gave up 4 bases and J gave up 2 bases, with 13 bases separating them. CDR1 and CDR2 (germline): SGDLS, YYNGEE. The CDR3 region is CASSTSTHPYNEQFF. In DNA form, the CDR3 reads TGTGCCAGCAGCACGTCGACACACCCCTACAATGAGCAGTTCTTC. The entire variable domain, with the rest obtained from reference TRBV9 and TRBJ2-1, is as follows: DSGVTQTPKHLITATGQRVTLRCSPRSGDLSVYWYQQSLDQGLQFLIQYYNGEERAKGNILERFSAQQFPDLHSELNLSSLELGDSALYFCASSTSTHPYNEQFFGPGTRLTVL.